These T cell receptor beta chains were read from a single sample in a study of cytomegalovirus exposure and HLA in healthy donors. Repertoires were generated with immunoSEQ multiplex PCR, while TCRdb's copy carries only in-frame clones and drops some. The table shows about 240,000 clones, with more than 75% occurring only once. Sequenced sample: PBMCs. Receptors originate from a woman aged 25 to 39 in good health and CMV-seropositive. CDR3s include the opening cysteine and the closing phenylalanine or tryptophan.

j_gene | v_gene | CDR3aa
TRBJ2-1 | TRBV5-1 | CASNFRGESSYNEQFF
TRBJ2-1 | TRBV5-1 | CASSSSIAGGEDEQFF
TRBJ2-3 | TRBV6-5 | CASSYSVGFTDTQYF
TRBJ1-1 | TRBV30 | CAWSYDRGTEAFF
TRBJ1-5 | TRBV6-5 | CASSYRQGDQPQHF
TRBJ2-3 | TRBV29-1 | CSARRDRVGDTQYF
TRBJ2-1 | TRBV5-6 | CASSLASYNEQFF
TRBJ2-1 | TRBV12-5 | CASGLFGSYNEQFF
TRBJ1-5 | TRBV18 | CASSTRESGQPQHF
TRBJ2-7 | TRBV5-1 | CASRFTFGAGSYEQYF
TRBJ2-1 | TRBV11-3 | CASSRSGSPNEQFF
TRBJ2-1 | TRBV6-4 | CASSDSLAAYSYNEQFF
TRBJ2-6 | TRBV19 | CASSILSGTGANVLTF
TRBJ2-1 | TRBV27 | CASSLPTSGRFPYNEQFF
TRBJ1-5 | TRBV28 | CASSGQGGQPQHF